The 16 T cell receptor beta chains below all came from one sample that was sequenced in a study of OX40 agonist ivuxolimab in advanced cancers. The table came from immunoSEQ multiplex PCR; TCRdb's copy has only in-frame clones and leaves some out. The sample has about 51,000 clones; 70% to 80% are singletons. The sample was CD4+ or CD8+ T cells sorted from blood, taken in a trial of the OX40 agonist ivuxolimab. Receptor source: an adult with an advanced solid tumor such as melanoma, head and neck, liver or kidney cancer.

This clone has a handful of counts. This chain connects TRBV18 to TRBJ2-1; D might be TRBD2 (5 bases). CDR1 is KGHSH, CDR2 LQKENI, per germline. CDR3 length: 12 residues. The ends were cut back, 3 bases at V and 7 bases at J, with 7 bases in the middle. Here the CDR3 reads CASSPSGNEQFF. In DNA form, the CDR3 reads TGTGCCAGCTCACCCTCGGGAAATGAGCAGTTCTTC.

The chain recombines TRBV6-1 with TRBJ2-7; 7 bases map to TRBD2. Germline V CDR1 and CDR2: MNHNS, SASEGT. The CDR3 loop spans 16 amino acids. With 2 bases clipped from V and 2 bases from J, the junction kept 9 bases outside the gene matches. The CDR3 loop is CASSEFRTSEPYEQYF. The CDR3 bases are TGTGCCAGCAGTGAATTCCGCACTAGCGAGCCCTACGAGCAGTACTTC.

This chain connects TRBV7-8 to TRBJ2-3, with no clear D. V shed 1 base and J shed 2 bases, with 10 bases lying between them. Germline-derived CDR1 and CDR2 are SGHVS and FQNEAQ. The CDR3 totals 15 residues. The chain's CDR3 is CASSLGPQPTDTQYF. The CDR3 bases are TGTGCCAGCAGCTTAGGACCCCAACCCACAGATACGCAGTATTTT. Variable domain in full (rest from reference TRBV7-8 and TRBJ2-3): GAGVSQSPRYKVAKRGQDVALRCDPISGHVSLFWYQQALGQGPEFLTYFQNEAQLDKSGLPSDRFFAERPEGSVSTLKIQRTQQEDSAVYLCASSLGPQPTDTQYFGPGTRLTVL.

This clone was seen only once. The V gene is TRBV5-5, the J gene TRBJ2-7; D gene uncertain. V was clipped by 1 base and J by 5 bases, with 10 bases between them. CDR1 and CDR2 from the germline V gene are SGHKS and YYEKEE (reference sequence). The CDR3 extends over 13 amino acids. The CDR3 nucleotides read TGTGCCAGCAGCTTGTTGTCCTTGAACGAGCAGTACTTC. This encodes CASSLLSLNEQYF.

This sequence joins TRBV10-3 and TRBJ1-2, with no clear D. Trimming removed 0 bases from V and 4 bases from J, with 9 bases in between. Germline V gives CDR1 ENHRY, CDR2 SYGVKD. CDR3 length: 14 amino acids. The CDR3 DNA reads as TGTGCCATCAGTGAGTCAGGTTACGGCTATGGCTACACCTTC. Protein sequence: CAISESGYGYGYTF.

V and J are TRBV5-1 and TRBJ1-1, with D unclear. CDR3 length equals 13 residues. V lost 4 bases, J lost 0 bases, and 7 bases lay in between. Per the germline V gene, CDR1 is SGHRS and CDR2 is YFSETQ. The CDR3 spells CASSLHLNTEAFF. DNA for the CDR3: TGCGCCAGCAGCCTCCATTTGAACACTGAAGCTTTCTTT.

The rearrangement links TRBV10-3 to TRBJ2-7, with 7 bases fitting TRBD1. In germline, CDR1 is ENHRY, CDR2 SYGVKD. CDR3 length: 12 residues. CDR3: CSNRGESYEQYF. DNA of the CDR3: TGTTCGAACAGGGGTGAATCCTACGAGCAGTACTTC.

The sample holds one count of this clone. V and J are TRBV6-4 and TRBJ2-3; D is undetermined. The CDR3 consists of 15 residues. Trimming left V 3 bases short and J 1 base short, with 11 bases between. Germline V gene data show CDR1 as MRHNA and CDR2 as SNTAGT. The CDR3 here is CASSEGSVGTDTQYF. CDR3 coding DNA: TGTGCCAGCAGTGAAGGGTCGGTGGGCACAGATACGCAGTATTTT.

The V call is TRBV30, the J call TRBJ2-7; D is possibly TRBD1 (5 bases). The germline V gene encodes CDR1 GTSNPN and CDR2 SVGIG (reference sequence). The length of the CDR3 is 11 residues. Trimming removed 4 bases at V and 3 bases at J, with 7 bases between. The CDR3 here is CAWTTGYEQYF. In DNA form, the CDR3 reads TGTGCCTGGACCACAGGCTACGAGCAGTACTTC.

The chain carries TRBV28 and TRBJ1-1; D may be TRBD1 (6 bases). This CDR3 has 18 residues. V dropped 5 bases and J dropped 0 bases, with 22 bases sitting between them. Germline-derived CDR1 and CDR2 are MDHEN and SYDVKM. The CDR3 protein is CASSPPEGFGQLNTEAFF. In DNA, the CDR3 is TGTGCCAGCAGTCCCCCGGAGGGTTTCGGACAGTTGAACACTGAAGCTTTCTTT.

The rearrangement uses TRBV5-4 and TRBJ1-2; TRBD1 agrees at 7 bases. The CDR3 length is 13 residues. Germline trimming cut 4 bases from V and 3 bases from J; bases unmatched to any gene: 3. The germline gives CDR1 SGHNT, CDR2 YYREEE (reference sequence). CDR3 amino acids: CASSRQGDYGYTF. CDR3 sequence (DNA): TGTGCCAGCAGCCGACAGGGTGACTATGGCTACACCTTC.

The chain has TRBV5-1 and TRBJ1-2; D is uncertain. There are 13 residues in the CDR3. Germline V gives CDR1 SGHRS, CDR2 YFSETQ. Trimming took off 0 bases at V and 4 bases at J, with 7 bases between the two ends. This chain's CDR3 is CASSLGRTYGYTF. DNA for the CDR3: TGCGCCAGCAGCTTGGGAAGGACCTATGGCTACACCTTC.

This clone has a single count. This CDR3 reads CASSVVGTGSAEQYF. CDR3 bases: TGTGCCAGCAGCGTAGTAGGGACAGGGTCCGCCGAGCAGTACTTC. This chain joins TRBV9 and TRBJ2-7, with TRBD1 identical over 9 bases. J lost 6 bases, V lost 0 bases, and 7 bases had no gene match. Germline CDR1 is SGDLS and CDR2 is YYNGEE. The CDR3 has 15 residues.

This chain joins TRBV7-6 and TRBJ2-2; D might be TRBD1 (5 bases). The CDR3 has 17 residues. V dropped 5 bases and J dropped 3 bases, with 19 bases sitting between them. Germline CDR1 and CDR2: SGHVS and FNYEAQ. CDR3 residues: CASSPKGSPRDTGELFF. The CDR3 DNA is TGTGCCAGCAGCCCCAAAGGGTCCCCCAGGGACACCGGGGAGCTGTTTTTT.

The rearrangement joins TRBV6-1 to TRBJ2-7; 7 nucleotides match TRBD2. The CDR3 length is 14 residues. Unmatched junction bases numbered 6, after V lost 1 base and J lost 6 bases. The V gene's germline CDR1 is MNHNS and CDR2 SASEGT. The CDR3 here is CASSEGGGRVEQYF. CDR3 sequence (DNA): TGTGCCAGCAGTGAAGGGGGGGGGAGGGTCGAGCAGTACTTC.

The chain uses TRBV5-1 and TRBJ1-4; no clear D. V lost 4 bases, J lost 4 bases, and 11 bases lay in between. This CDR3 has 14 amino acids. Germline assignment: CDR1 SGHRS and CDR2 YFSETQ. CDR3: CASSQDTYNEKLFF. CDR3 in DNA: TGCGCCAGCAGCCAAGACACGTATAATGAAAAACTGTTTTTT.